This record looks at one T cell receptor beta chain sequence and its context. Its antigen is as yet unknown. The data originate from a study of cytomegalovirus exposure and HLA in healthy donors. Study-wide results and limits: Cytomegalovirus status was reportedly diagnosed by the classifier with high specificity and sensitivity. The authors confirmed in vitro that three CMV-associated chains were specific for CMV antigens.

The study ran its PCR with 60 Vbeta and 13 Jbeta primers. The method was immunoSEQ multiplex PCR; TCRdb's version includes in-frame clones alone and lacks a portion of them. The sample lists around 150,000 clones; around 77% were seen once. The clonotype was recovered from a man aged 30 to 39 in good health and CMV-seronegative. The specimen was PBMCs.

This CDR3 is CAWVRDSNYNEQFF. In DNA, the CDR3 is TGTGCCTGGGTGAGGGACTCCAACTACAATGAGCAGTTCTTC. The gene calls are TRBV30 and TRBJ2-1, with TRBD2 as a possible D gene (6 bases). Germline lookup yields CDR1 GTSNPN and CDR2 SVGIG (reference sequence). This CDR3 comprises 14 residues. Trimming took off 5 bases at V and 3 bases at J, with 14 bases between the two ends.